Listed below are T cell receptor beta chains from one sample, sequenced in a study of blood T cell repertoires in COVID-19. The data were produced by immunoSEQ multiplex PCR, yet TCRdb's version contains in-frame clones alone and is incomplete. Of about 80,000 clones detected, approximately 88% appear once; the ten largest clones hold under 7.5%. Sequenced material: peripheral blood. These receptors were obtained from a woman older than 75 with acute or convalescent COVID-19. Both conserved end residues are part of each CDR3. D genes are given only for firm matches. Clone size is shown for a subset of rows, as once, few, many or a class of expanded clone.

>-|-|TRBJ1-5|TRBV6-2/TRBV6-3
TGTGCCAGCAGTTACGACCCCCGGGGAGGACAGCCCCAGCATTTT
CASSYDPRGGQPQHF
>TRBD1|-|TRBJ2-1|TRBV6-2/TRBV6-3
TGTGCCAGCAGTGACAGGGGTAATGAGCAGTTCTTC
CASSDRGNEQFF
>-|-|TRBJ1-2|TRBV3-1/TRBV3-2
TGTGCCAGCAGCCAAGCCGGGGGACCCTATGGCTACACCTTC
CASSQAGGPYGYTF
>TRBD1|-|TRBJ2-7|TRBV18
TGTGCCAGCTCACCCATCCCGGGACAGGGGGGAGAGCAGTACTTC
CASSPIPGQGGEQYF
>-|once|TRBJ2-3|TRBV28
TGTGCCAGCTCTGAACTATCCACAGATACGCAGTATTTT
CASSELSTDTQYF
>-|-|TRBJ2-7|TRBV20-1
TGCAGTGCTAGTCCAGGATTCGCCCAGTACGAGCAGTACTTC
CSASPGFAQYEQYF
>-|-|TRBJ1-5|TRBV5-5
TGTGCCAGCAGCTTGACGGACAGCCCCGGTCAGCCCCAGCATTTT
CASSLTDSPGQPQHF
>-|-|TRBJ2-2|TRBV14
TGTGCCAGCAGCCATCTTTCGACAGGACCAAACACCGGGGAGCTGTTTTTT
CASSHLSTGPNTGELFF
>-|once|TRBJ1-3|TRBV5-4
TGTGCCAGCAGCTTGGGACAGGGAAACACCATATATTTT
CASSLGQGNTIYF
>TRBD2|-|TRBJ2-7|TRBV19
TGTGCCAGTAGTTCGAACCTCCGGGGGGAGGGTTACGAGCAGTACTTC
CASSSNLRGEGYEQYF
>-|once|TRBJ1-2|TRBV7-9
TGTGCCAGCAGCCCCCCAGGACAGAGTCCCTATGGCTACACCTTC
CASSPPGQSPYGYTF
>TRBD1|-|TRBJ2-7|TRBV12-5
TGTGCTAGTGAAAATCGGGACAGACTTCTTTCCTACGAGCAGTACTTC
CASENRDRLLSYEQYF
>TRBD1|-|TRBJ2-6|TRBV3-1/TRBV3-2
TGTGCCAGCAGCCCGGGACAGGGGGCCTCTGGGGCCAACGTCCTGACTTTC
CASSPGQGASGANVLTF
>TRBD2|-|TRBJ2-5|TRBV27
TGTGCCAGCAGTTCTAGCGGATTACAAGAGACCCAGTACTTC
CASSSSGLQETQYF
>TRBD1|-|TRBJ1-1|TRBV7-6
TGTGCCAGCAGCTCGACGACAGGGGGCGTAGGCACTGAAGCTTTCTTT
CASSSTTGGVGTEAFF
>TRBD1|-|TRBJ1-1|TRBV5-1
TGCGCCAGCAGCTTACAGGGGGCGACGAACACTGAAGCTTTCTTT
CASSLQGATNTEAFF
>TRBD2|-|TRBJ2-3|TRBV6-4
TGTGCCAGCAGCGCCATAGCGGGCACTAGCACAGATACGCAGTATTTT
CASSAIAGTSTDTQYF
>-|-|TRBJ2-6|TRBV13
TGTGCCAGCAGCTTAGTGGGGCGCGTCACGGCTGGGGCCAACGTCCTGACTTTC
CASSLVGRVTAGANVLTF
>TRBD1|-|TRBJ2-3|TRBV7-9
TGTGCCAGCAGCTTAGCGCTTGGACAGGACACAGATACGCAGTATTTT
CASSLALGQDTDTQYF
>-|once|TRBJ2-5|TRBV7-2
TGTGCCAGCAGCTTAGCCAGGGGGGATCAAGAGACCCAGTACTTC
CASSLARGDQETQYF
>-|-|TRBJ2-2|TRBV7-9
TGTGCCAGCAGCTTACAGGGGATCGACACCGGGGAGCTGTTTTTT
CASSLQGIDTGELFF
>TRBD1|-|TRBJ2-5|TRBV9
TGTGCCAGCAGCCCAGGACAGGGGGCTGTAGAGACCCAGTACTTC
CASSPGQGAVETQYF
>TRBD2|-|TRBJ2-1|TRBV9
TGTGCCAGCAGCGTAGAGAGTAGCGGGGGATACAATGAGCAGTTCTTC
CASSVESSGGYNEQFF
>-|-|TRBJ2-7|TRBV18
TGTGCCAGCTCACCACCGGTACAGCCGGGGTACGAGCAGTACTTC
CASSPPVQPGYEQYF
>TRBD1|-|TRBJ1-1|TRBV10-2
TGCGCCAGCAAAACAGGGGTAGACACTGAAGCTTTCTTT
CASKTGVDTEAFF
>-|-|TRBJ1-4|TRBV6-5
TGTGCCAGCAGACTCTCAGGGTTAACTAATGAAAAACTGTTTTTT
CASRLSGLTNEKLFF
>-|-|TRBJ1-2|TRBV5-1
TGCGCCAGCAGCTTGAGTGGTACAGGGACTGGCTACACCTTC
CASSLSGTGTGYTF
>-|-|TRBJ2-2|TRBV5-1
TGCGCCAGCGGTGAATCCAGGGGATTCACCGGGGAGCTGTTTTTT
CASGESRGFTGELFF
>-|medium-sized|TRBJ1-5|TRBV2
TGTGCCAGCAGTGAATCGGGGATCAATCAGCCCCAGCATTTT
CASSESGINQPQHF
>-|-|TRBJ1-3|TRBV7-2
TGTGCCAGCAGAGGCGGATCGAGCTCTGGAAACACCATATATTTT
CASRGGSSSGNTIYF
>-|-|TRBJ1-1|TRBV18
TGTGCCAGCTCACCAGATGTACGTACCCAGAGGGCTTTCTTT
CASSPDVRTQRAFF
>-|-|TRBJ1-2|TRBV14
TGTGCCAGCAGCCGTGACCCGACAGGCTACTATGGCTACACCTTC
CASSRDPTGYYGYTF
>TRBD1|-|TRBJ1-1|TRBV15
TGTGCCACCAGCAGAGGACAGGGTACTATGAACACTGAAGCTTTCTTT
CATSRGQGTMNTEAFF
>-|-|TRBJ2-5|TRBV25-1
TGTGCCAGCAGTGCCAGGGGCCAAGAGACCCAGTACTTC
CASSARGQETQYF
>-|-|TRBJ2-2|TRBV21-1
TGTGCCCGCCCGGATAGGGGTAGGTGCACCGGGGAGCTGTTTTTT
CARPDRGRCTGELFF
>TRBD2|-|TRBJ2-1|TRBV2
TGTGCCAGCAGTGGACTAGCGGGAGGCAACGAGCAGTTCTTC
CASSGLAGGNEQFF
>-|-|TRBJ2-2|TRBV9
TGTGCCAGCAGCGCATATGGAGGGAATACCGGGGAGCTGTTTTTT
CASSAYGGNTGELFF
>-|-|TRBJ2-2|TRBV9
TGTGCCAGCGGAGGGGCGGACACCGGGGAGCTGTTTTTT
CASGGADTGELFF
>TRBD1|-|TRBJ1-2|TRBV9
TGTGCCAGCAGCTTCGGGACAGGGGTTATCTATGGCTACACCTTC
CASSFGTGVIYGYTF
>TRBD2|-|TRBJ2-1|TRBV19
TGTGCCAGTAGTCGGCTAGCGGGGTACAATGAGCAGTTCTTC
CASSRLAGYNEQFF
>-|-|TRBJ2-3|TRBV6-1
TGTGCCAGCAGTGATCGGAGGGAGAAAGATACGCAGTATTTT
CASSDRREKDTQYF
>-|-|TRBJ1-1|TRBV9
TGTGCCAGCAGCCCGCGGACAGCAAACACTGAAGCTTTCTTT
CASSPRTANTEAFF
>TRBD1|-|TRBJ1-5|TRBV10-3
TGTGCCATCAGCACCGGGACAGGTAACCAGAATCAGCCCCAGCATTTT
CAISTGTGNQNQPQHF
>TRBD2|-|TRBJ2-5|TRBV6-6
TGTGCCAGCAGTCGACTAGCGGGAGAGGAAGAGACCCAGTACTTC
CASSRLAGEEETQYF
>-|-|TRBJ1-6|TRBV6-1
TGTGCCAGCAGTGAAGGCAGGTCCCCCTATAATTCACCCCTCCACTTT
CASSEGRSPYNSPLHF
>-|-|TRBJ2-2|TRBV7-6
TGTGCCAGCAGTTCGGAACTAGGATACACCGGGGAGCTGTTTTTT
CASSSELGYTGELFF
>-|-|TRBJ1-4|TRBV7-8
TGTGCCAGCAGCTTAGACGGGGGAACTAATGAAAAACTGTTTTTT
CASSLDGGTNEKLFF
>-|-|TRBJ2-1|TRBV12-3/TRBV12-4
TGTGCCAGCAGTTTATATAATGAGCAGTTCTTC
CASSLYNEQFF
>-|-|TRBJ1-3|TRBV28
TGTGCCAGCAGTTTACCGGGGTCTGGAAACACCATATATTTT
CASSLPGSGNTIYF
>-|-|TRBJ1-4|TRBV5-1
TGCGCCAGCAGCTTGCAGTCAGGGGATGAAAAACTGTTTTTT
CASSLQSGDEKLFF
>-|-|TRBJ1-6|TRBV5-1
TGCGCCAGCAGCTCGGAGGGAGATAGAACACCCCTCCACTTT
CASSSEGDRTPLHF
>-|-|TRBJ2-7|TRBV6-1
TGTGCCAGCAGTGAAACCGGTGTCGCAGCAGCGGACTCCTACGAGCAGTACTTC
CASSETGVAAADSYEQYF
>-|-|TRBJ2-3|TRBV6-6
TGTGCCAGCAGTTACCTCCGAGCTACAGATACGCAGTATTTT
CASSYLRATDTQYF
>-|-|TRBJ1-5|TRBV27
TGTGCCAGCAGTTTATACGGGTTGGGTCAGCCCCAGCATTTT
CASSLYGLGQPQHF
>TRBD2|few|TRBJ2-3|TRBV6-2/TRBV6-3
TGTGCCAGCAGTTACCCCGCGGTAGCGGGAGTCAAAGATACGCAGTATTTT
CASSYPAVAGVKDTQYF
>-|-|TRBJ2-2|TRBV11-2
TGTGCCAGCAGCTTGTCTAGCCCGAACACCGGGGAGCTGTTTTTT
CASSLSSPNTGELFF
>-|-|TRBJ1-5|TRBV19
TGTGCCAGTAGTCGGAACAGCAACAGGGAAAATCAGCCCCAGCATTTT
CASSRNSNRENQPQHF